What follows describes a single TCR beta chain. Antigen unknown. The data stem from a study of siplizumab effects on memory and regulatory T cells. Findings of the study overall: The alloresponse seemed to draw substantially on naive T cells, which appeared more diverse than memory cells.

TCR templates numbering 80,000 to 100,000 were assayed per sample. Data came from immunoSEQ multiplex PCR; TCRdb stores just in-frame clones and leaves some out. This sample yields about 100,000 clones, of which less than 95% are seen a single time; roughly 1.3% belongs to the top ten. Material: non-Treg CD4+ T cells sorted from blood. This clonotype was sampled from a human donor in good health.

The CDR3 nucleotides read TGTGCCAGCAGTCCGGGACACGATAAAGGGACCCAGTACTTC. It specifies CASSPGHDKGTQYF. The rearrangement links TRBV6-4 to TRBJ2-5; the D gene is possibly TRBD1 (6 bases). From germline, CDR1 is MRHNA and CDR2 SNTAGT. This CDR3 spans 14 amino acids. Trimming removed 5 bases at V and 7 bases at J, with 17 bases between.